This TCR beta chain was observed in a study of blood T cell repertoires in COVID-19 (dated by TCRdb to between 2020 and 2021). Background for the entire study: The collaborator samples originated in the United States, Italy and Spain and spanned the acute and convalescent phases of COVID-19. The prospective study material was composed of cDNA or gDNA derived from T cells, B-cell-depleted T cells, or PBMCs. Deeply sampled blood TCRbeta repertoires from subjects exposed to, actively infected with, or recovered from COVID-19 were included in the dataset. A freely available public database, intended as a resource for researchers studying the immune response to SARS-CoV-2, is where the repertoires were released. Samples were obtained from the ongoing ImmuneRACE study (first 160 participants) and from 1,000 to 1,500 subjects provided by 6 global collaborators. Sample metadata almost always included a de-identified subject ID, COVID-19 status, age in years and sex. Where available, HLA class I and class II types were taken from metadata supplied by the sample provider and were not determined by assay-based typing. Here is what the overall study found, with its caveats: The quantity of clinical and demographic metadata differed by source and by participant and was supplied without curation.

Trimming at the junction amounts to 4 bases on V and 2 bases on J, and the germline ends lie 13 bases apart. The CDR3 contains 15 residues, cysteine and phenylalanine counted. Only the CDR3 DNA stays, 45 bases, in frame from base 1. CDR1 and CDR2 are drawn from the germline V gene: MGHDK, SYGVNS. The collaborating institutions used their own protocols to collect whole blood in K2EDTA tubes. For TCRbeta analysis, collaborators shipped samples as frozen whole blood, isolated PBMCs, or DNA extracted from either of those sample types. TCRbeta CDR3 regions were amplified from genomic DNA by means of the immunoSEQ Assay, a bias-controlled multiplex PCR. The authors' pipeline ran thus. Within the assay, amplification of reference gene primers was used to estimate how many nucleated cells each sample contained. To quantify the absolute abundance of each unique TCRbeta CDR3 rearrangement, sequence reads were collapsed and filtered. For each sample, productive Simpson clonality was calculated by taking the square root of Simpson's diversity index across productive rearrangements. Held by TCRdb, this immuneACCESS table contains in-frame sequences only and omits some clones. Under half of the omission traces to an unresolved V gene where checked; the cause of the rest is unknown. Clonal size and the V and J genes are those of that table, whereas D and trimming came from the DNA. In all, the sample holds 90,000 to 130,000 clones, and 60% to 80% of those were seen once. Together, the top ten hold 16% of the sample.

Points on this clone: The specificity of this receptor is unknown. Base qualities are not recorded, but no much larger clone differs from it by a single base.

This TCR was sampled from a woman aged 80 or older with active or convalescent COVID-19. Material: peripheral blood. The chain uses TRBV25-1 and TRBJ2-3; TRBD2 is possibly the D segment (6 matching bases). In nucleotide form, the sequence is TGTGCCAGCAGTGCCCTTTGGGGGGACACAGATACGCAGTATTTT. Its protein reads: CASSALWGDTDTQYF.